This T cell receptor beta chain was retrieved from a study of radiation and T cells in renal cell carcinoma. On this clone itself: Its antigen is currently unknown.

Time point of the sample: baseline pretreatment blood. Stated treatment: 15 Gy SBRT to primary tumor, nephrectomy 4 weeks later. Serial blood draws occurred at baseline and 2 and 4 weeks post-SBRT. This renal cell carcinoma was of the clear cell type. Study observations and caveats: In blood, top tumor clones expanded by 2 weeks, shrinking by 4. Without pretreatment biopsies, baseline tumor clonotype presence was undetermined.

Profiling relied on immunoSEQ multiplex PCR, and the TCRdb table lists in-frame clones only, not all of them. The data show 130,000 to 150,000 clones, with 88% seen just once and 3.5% to 5% held by the top ten. Trimming cost V 1 base and J 1 base, with 4 bases left between them. The CDR3 spans 13 residues. Germline values: CDR1 SGHDN, CDR2 FVKESK. V usage is TRBV14 and J usage is TRBJ1-1; D is unresolved. The sample here was blood, taken from a patient whose treatment included radiotherapy and nephrectomy. This TCR came from a woman in her sixties or seventies with renal cell carcinoma. As DNA, the CDR3 is TGTGCCAGCAGCCAAGGGTGGAACACTGAAGCTTTCTTT. Amino acid sequence: CASSQGWNTEAFF.